The sequence of this TCR beta chain was determined in a study of CD8 T cells in Susac syndrome. High-throughput TCR beta sequencing covered peripheral CD8+ and CD4+ T cells. Negative isolation yielded CD4+ and CD8+ T cells, and FACS enriched TEMRA cells. This CDR3 has 15 residues. The V and J ends lost 5 bases and 5 bases, in that order; junction bases with no gene match: 11. CDR1 PRHDT and CDR2 FYEKMQ come from the germline V gene (reference sequence). RNA amounts of roughly 0.45 to 1 ug underwent reverse transcription with random hexamers. A multiplex approach, immunoSEQ multiplex PCR, amplified TCR beta CDR3 across 54 Vbeta and 13 Jbeta. TCRdb passed the immunoSEQ multiplex PCR reads through MiXCR, listing each CDR3 protein once. The sample has some 150,000 distinct CDR3 sequences; about 95% are singletons.

The clonotype originates from a human donor with multiple sclerosis. This chain links TRBV13 with TRBJ2-5; 7 bases are a match to TRBD2. The sequenced material came from CD8+ T cells from PBMCs. The chain's CDR3 is CASSVLSGVPETQYF. The CDR3 DNA follows: TGTGCCAGCAGCGTCCTGAGCGGGGTACCCGAGACCCAGTACTTC. The full variable domain, its missing parts supplied by reference TRBV13 and TRBJ2-5, is AAGVIQSPRHLIKEKRETATLKCYPIPRHDTVYWYQQGPGQDPQFLISFYEKMQSDKGSIPDRFSAQQFSDYHSELNMSSLELGDSALYFCASSVLSGVPETQYFGPGTRLLVL.